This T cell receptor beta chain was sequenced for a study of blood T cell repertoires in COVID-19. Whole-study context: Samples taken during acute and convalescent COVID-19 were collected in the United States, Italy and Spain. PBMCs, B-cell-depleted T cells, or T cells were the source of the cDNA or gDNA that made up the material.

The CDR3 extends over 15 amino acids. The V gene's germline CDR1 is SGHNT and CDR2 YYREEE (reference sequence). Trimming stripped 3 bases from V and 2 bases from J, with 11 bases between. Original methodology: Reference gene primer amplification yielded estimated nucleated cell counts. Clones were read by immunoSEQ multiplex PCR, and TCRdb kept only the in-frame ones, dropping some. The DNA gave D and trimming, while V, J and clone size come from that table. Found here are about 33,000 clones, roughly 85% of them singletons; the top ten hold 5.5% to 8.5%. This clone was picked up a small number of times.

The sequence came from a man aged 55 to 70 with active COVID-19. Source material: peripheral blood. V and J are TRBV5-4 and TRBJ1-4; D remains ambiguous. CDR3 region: CASSSTAGTNEKLFF. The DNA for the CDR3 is TGTGCCAGCAGCTCGACGGCGGGGACTAATGAAAAACTGTTTTTT.